The clone carrying this T cell receptor beta chain occurred a few times. This sample's time point: pre-treatment sample, taken before nivolumab and TIL therapy. Pleural nodules or supraclavicular lymph nodes made up most of the excised metastases sampled. Progressing patients received lymphodepletion, expanded TIL infusion and IL-2. The record originates from a study of TIL therapy for anti-PD-1-resistant metastatic lung cancer. As for the study in general: Patients had a median age of approximately 56 years (range roughly 38-75). Half of patients were current or former smokers.

The immunoSEQ assay was v3. Data came from immunoSEQ multiplex PCR; TCRdb stores just in-frame clones and leaves some out. Among approximately 27,000 clones, over 60% were seen once, and the ten largest hold 7% to 9.5%. The trim removed 5 bases at V and 2 bases at J, leaving 6 bases unmatched. The length of the CDR3 is 14 residues. Germline V gene data show CDR1 as MNHNY and CDR2 as SVGAGI (reference sequence). The sample was tumor tissue, taken at baseline. The receptor's source is a person aged 25-80 years with non-small cell lung cancer. V is TRBV6-6 and J is TRBJ2-7, with 7 nucleotides matching TRBD1. CDR3 residues: CASSTTGTAYEQYF. CDR3 nucleotide sequence: TGTGCCAGCAGTACCACCGGGACAGCCTACGAGCAGTACTTC.